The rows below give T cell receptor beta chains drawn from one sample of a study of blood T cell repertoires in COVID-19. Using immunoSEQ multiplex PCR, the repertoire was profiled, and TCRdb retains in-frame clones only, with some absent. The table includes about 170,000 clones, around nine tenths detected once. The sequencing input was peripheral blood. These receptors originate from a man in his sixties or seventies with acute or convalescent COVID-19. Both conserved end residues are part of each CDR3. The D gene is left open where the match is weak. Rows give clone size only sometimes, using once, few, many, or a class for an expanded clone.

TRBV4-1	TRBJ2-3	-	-	CASSQASGGTHDTQYF	TGCGCCAGCAGCCAAGCCTCGGGGGGCACTCACGATACGCAGTATTTT
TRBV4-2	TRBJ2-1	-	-	CASSQDLDSYNEQFF	TGTGCCAGCAGCCAAGACTTAGACTCCTACAATGAGCAGTTCTTC
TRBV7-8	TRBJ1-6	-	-	CASSPWVRRNSPLHF	TGTGCCAGCAGCCCTTGGGTTCGGAGGAATTCACCCCTCCACTTT
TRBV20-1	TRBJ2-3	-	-	CSAFRADTQYF	TGCAGTGCTTTTCGAGCAGATACGCAGTATTTT
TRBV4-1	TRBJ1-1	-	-	CASSQDSQRERAFF	TGCGCCAGCAGCCAAGATTCCCAGCGGGAACGGGCTTTCTTT
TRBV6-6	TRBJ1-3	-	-	CASSSPEISGNTIYF	TGTGCCAGCAGTTCACCCGAGATCTCTGGAAACACCATATATTTT
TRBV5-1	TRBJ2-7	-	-	CASSVGQIYEQYF	TGCGCCAGCAGCGTCGGACAGATCTACGAGCAGTACTTC
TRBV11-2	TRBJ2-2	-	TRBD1	CASSFDRAHTGELFF	TGTGCCAGCAGCTTTGACAGGGCACACACCGGGGAGCTGTTTTTT
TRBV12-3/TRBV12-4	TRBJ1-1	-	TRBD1	CASSWDSGTEAFF	TGTGCCAGCAGCTGGGACAGTGGCACTGAAGCTTTCTTT
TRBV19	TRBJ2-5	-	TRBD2	CASSVGTSGEQETQYF	TGTGCCAGTAGTGTTGGGACTAGCGGGGAGCAAGAGACCCAGTACTTC
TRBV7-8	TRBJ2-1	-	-	CASSFHREQFF	TGTGCCAGCAGCTTCCACCGGGAGCAGTTCTTC
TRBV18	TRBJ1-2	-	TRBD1	CASSPPTGANYGYTF	TGTGCCAGCTCACCACCGACAGGGGCTAACTATGGCTACACCTTC
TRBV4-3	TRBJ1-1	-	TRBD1	CASSRDRGIMNTEAFF	TGCGCCAGCAGCCGTGACAGGGGAATAATGAACACTGAAGCTTTCTTT
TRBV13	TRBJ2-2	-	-	CASSLERFNTGELFF	TGTGCCAGCAGCTTAGAGCGGTTCAACACCGGGGAGCTGTTTTTT
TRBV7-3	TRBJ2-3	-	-	CASSSGSGSAVTQYF	TGTGCCAGCAGCTCTGGGAGCGGGTCGGCCGTTACGCAGTATTTT
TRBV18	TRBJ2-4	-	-	CASSSGVAKNIQYF	TGTGCCAGCTCATCCGGGGTAGCCAAAAACATTCAGTACTTC
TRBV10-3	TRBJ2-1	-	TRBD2	CAISESRGLAGVGQFF	TGTGCCATCAGTGAGTCTCGGGGACTAGCGGGAGTGGGGCAGTTCTTC
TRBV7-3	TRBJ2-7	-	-	CASSLGRTYEQYF	TGTGCCAGCAGCTTAGGGAGAACCTACGAGCAGTACTTC
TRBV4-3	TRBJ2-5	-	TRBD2	CASSQGLAGETQYF	TGCGCCAGCAGCCAAGGGCTAGCGGGGGAGACCCAGTACTTC
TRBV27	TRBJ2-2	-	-	CASSLRRLNTGELFF	TGTGCCAGCAGTTTACGCAGGTTGAACACCGGGGAGCTGTTTTTT
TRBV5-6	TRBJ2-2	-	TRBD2	CASSLGLAENTGELFF	TGTGCCAGCAGCTTGGGTCTAGCGGAGAACACCGGGGAGCTGTTTTTT
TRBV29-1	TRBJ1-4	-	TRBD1	CSVGDRDTTNEKLFF	TGCAGCGTCGGGGACAGGGATACAACTAATGAAAAACTGTTTTTT
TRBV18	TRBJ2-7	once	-	CASSPQGSYEQYF	TGTGCCAGCTCACCGCAGGGGTCCTACGAGCAGTACTTC
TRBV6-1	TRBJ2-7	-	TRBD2	CATAIPGGEQYF	TGTGCCACAGCAATACCGGGGGGCGAGCAGTACTTC
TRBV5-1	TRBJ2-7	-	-	CASSLSGPGYEQYF	TGCGCCAGCAGCTTATCAGGGCCGGGTTACGAGCAGTACTTC
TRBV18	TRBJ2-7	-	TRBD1	CASSPLGTGVEQYF	TGTGCCAGCTCACCACTGGGGACAGGGGTTGAGCAGTACTTC
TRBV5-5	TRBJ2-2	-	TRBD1	CASSKIGQGGRELFF	TGTGCCAGCAGCAAGATTGGACAGGGGGGCCGGGAGCTGTTTTTT
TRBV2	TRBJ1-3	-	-	CASRGDLTGNTIYF	TGTGCCAGCAGGGGGGACTTAACTGGAAACACCATATATTTT
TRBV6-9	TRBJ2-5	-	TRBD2	CASSYSGVAGCQETQYF	TGTGCCAGCAGTTATTCGGGAGTAGCGGGGTGTCAAGAGACCCAGTACTTC
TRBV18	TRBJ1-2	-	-	CASSPPQRNGYTF	TGTGCCAGCTCACCACCTCAGAGGAATGGCTACACCTTC
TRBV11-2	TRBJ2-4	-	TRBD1	CASSIDRGGIQYF	TGTGCCAGCAGCATTGACAGGGGAGGTATTCAGTACTTC
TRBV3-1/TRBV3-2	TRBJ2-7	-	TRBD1	CASSPLQDRATRLMWEQYF	TGTGCCAGCAGCCCCCTCCAAGACAGGGCCACACGCCTAATGTGGGAGCAGTACTTC
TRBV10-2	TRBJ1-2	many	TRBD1	CASIYWTGTTYGYTF	TGCGCCAGCATTTATTGGACAGGGACAACCTATGGCTACACCTTC
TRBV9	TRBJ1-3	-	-	CASSVGRSSGNTIYF	TGTGCCAGCAGCGTAGGGCGGTCCTCTGGAAACACCATATATTTT
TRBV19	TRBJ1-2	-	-	CASSMRAAYGYTF	TGTGCCAGTAGTATGAGGGCTGCCTATGGCTACACCTTC
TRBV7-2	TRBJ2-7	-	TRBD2	CASSSLAGGAYEQYF	TGTGCCAGCAGCTCTTTAGCGGGGGGGGCCTACGAGCAGTACTTC
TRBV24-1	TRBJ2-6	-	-	CATSDSGSGANVLTF	TGTGCCACCAGTGATTCAGGGTCCGGGGCCAACGTCCTGACTTTC
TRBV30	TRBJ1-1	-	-	CAYRSDSPRKNTEAFF	TGTGCTTACCGTTCAGACTCCCCCCGGAAGAACACTGAAGCTTTCTTT
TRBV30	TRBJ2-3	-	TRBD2	CAWSGGLAGLGLTDTQYF	TGTGCCTGGAGTGGGGGACTAGCGGGCCTGGGGCTCACAGATACGCAGTATTTT
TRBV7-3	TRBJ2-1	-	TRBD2	CASSSSSGSGNEQFF	TGTGCCAGCAGCTCTTCTAGCGGGAGTGGGAATGAGCAGTTCTTC
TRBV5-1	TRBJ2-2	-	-	CASTRESGELFF	TGCGCCAGCACTCGGGAGTCCGGGGAGCTGTTTTTT
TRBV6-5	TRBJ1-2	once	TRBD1	CASSRTGVGHYGYTF	TGTGCCAGCAGCCGAACAGGGGTCGGTCACTATGGCTACACCTTC
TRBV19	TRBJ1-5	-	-	CASTATGYSNQPQHF	TGTGCCAGTACCGCGACAGGTTATAGCAATCAGCCCCAGCATTTT
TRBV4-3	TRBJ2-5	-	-	CASSQARGETQYF	TGCGCCAGCAGCCAGGCCAGGGGAGAGACCCAGTACTTC
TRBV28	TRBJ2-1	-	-	CASRLGRNEQFF	TGTGCCAGCAGATTGGGCCGGAATGAGCAGTTCTTC
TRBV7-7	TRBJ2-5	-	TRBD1	CASSPSGTGEETQYF	TGTGCCAGCAGCCCCTCGGGGACAGGGGAAGAGACCCAGTACTTC
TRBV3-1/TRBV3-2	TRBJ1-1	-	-	CASSQVGNTEAFF	TGTGCCAGCAGCCAAGTCGGGAACACTGAAGCTTTCTTT